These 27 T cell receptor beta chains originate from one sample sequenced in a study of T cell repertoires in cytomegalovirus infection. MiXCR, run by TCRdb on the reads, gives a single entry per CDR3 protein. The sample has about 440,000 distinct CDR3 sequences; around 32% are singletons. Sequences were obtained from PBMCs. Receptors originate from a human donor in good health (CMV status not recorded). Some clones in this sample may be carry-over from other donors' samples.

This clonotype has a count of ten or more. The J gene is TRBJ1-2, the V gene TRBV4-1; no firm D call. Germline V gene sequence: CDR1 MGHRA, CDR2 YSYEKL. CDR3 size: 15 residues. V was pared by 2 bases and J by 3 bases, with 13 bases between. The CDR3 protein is CASSQYAGGDYGYTF. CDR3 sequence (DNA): TGCGCCAGCAGCCAATACGCAGGCGGAGACTATGGCTACACCTTC.

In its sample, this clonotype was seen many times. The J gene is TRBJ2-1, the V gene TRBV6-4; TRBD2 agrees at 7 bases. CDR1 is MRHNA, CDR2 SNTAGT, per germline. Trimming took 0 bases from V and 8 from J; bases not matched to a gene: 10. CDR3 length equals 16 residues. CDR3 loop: CASSDSAAVGGDEQFF. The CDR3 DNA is TGTGCCAGCAGTGACTCAGCGGCAGTGGGAGGGGATGAGCAGTTCTTC.

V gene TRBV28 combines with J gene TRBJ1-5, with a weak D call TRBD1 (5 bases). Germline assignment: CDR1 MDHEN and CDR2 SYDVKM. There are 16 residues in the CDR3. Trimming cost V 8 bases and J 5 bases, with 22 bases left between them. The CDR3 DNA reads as TGTGCCAGCCACACCTCGGACAACGACTTAGATCAGCCCCAGCATTTT. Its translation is CASHTSDNDLDQPQHF.

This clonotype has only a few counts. CDR3 in amino acids: CAIRRRVTNTEAFF. The CDR3, as DNA: TGTGCCATCAGGCGCAGGGTCACGAACACTGAAGCTTTCTTT. V gene TRBV10-3 combines with J gene TRBJ1-1; a weak D match, TRBD1 (5 bases). This CDR3 has 14 residues. CDR1 is ENHRY and CDR2 is SYGVKD in the germline V gene. V was pared by 6 bases and J by 1 base, with 12 bases between.

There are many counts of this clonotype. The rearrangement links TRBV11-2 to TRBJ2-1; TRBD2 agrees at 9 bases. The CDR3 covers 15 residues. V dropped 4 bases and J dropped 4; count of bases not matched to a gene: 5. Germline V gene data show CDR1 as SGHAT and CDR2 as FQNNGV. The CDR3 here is CASSYSGGSYNEQFF. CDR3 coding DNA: TGTGCCAGCAGCTATAGCGGGGGCTCTTACAATGAGCAGTTCTTC.

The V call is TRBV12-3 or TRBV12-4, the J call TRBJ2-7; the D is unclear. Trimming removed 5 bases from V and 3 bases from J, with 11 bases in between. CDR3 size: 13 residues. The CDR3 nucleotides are TGTGCCAGCAGTCCAGAGACCCTCTACGAGCAGTACTTC. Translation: CASSPETLYEQYF.

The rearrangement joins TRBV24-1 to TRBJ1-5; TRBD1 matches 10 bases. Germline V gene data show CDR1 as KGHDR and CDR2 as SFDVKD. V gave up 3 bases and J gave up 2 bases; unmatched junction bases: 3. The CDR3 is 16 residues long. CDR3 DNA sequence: TGTGCCACCAGTGATCCCGGACAGGGGGGCAATCAGCCCCAGCATTTT. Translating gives CATSDPGQGGNQPQHF.

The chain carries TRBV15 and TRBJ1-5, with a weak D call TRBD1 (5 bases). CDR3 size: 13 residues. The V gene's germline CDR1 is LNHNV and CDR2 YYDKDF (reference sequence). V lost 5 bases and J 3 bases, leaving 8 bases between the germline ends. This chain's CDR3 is CATSAGTNQPQHF. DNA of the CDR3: TGTGCCACCAGCGCGGGGACCAATCAGCCCCAGCATTTT.

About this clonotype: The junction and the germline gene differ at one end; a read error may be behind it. The CDR3 is CASSQTSRTGNYYGSTF. In DNA form, the CDR3 reads TGTGCCAGCAGCCAAACCTCCCGGACAGGAAACTACTATGGCTCCACCTTC. The genes are TRBV7-6 and TRBJ1-2; 7 bases agree with TRBD1. This CDR3 region has 17 residues. Per the germline V gene, CDR1 is SGHVS and CDR2 is FNYEAQ.

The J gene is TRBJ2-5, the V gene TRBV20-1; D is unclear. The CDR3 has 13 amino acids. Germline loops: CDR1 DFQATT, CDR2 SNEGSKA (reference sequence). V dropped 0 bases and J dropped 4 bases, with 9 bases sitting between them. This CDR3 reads CSARDPQRETQYF. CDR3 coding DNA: TGCAGTGCTAGAGACCCTCAGAGAGAGACCCAGTACTTC.

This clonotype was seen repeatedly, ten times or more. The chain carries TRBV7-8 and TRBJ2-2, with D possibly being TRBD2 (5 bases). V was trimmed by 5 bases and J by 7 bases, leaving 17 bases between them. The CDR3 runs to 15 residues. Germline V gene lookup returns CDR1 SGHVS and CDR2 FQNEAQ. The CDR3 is CASSPKAGQVGELFF. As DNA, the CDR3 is TGTGCCAGCAGCCCCAAGGCGGGTCAGGTCGGGGAGCTGTTTTTT. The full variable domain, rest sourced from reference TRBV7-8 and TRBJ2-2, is GAGVSQSPRYKVAKRGQDVALRCDPISGHVSLFWYQQALGQGPEFLTYFQNEAQLDKSGLPSDRFFAERPEGSVSTLKIQRTQQEDSAVYLCASSPKAGQVGELFFGEGSRLTVL.

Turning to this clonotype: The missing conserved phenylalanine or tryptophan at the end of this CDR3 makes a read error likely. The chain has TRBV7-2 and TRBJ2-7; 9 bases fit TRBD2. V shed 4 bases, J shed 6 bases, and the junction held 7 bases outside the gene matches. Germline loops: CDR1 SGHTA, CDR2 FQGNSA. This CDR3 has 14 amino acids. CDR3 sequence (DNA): TGTGCCAGCAGCTCCCAGCGGGGGGCGGGCGAGCAGTACTTA. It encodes CASSSQRGAGEQYL.

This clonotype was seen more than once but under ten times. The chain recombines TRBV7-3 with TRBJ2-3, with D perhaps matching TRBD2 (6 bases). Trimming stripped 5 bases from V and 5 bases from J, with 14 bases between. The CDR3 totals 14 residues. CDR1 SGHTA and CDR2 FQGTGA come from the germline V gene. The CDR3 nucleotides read TGTGCCAGCAGCCCCTCGGGGGTTGGAGATACGCAGTATTTT. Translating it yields CASSPSGVGDTQYF.

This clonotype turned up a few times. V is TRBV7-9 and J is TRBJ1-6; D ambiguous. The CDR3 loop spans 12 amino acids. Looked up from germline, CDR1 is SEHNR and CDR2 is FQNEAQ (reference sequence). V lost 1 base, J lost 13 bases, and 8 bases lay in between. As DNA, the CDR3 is TGTGCCAGCAGCTTAGTTGGATCGCCCCTCCACTTT. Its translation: CASSLVGSPLHF.

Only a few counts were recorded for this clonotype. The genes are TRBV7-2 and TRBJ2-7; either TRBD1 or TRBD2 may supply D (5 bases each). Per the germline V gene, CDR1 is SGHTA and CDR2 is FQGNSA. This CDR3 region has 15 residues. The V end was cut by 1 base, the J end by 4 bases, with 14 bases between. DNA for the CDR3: TGTGCCAGCAGCTTAGTTCAGGGAGCTTTGTACGAGCAGTACTTC. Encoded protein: CASSLVQGALYEQYF. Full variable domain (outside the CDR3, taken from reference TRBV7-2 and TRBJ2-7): GAGVSQSPSNKVTEKGKDVELRCDPISGHTALYWYRQSLGQGLEFLIYFQGNSAPDKSGLPSDRFSAERTGGSVSTLTIQRTQQEDSAVYLCASSLVQGALYEQYFGPGTRLTVT.

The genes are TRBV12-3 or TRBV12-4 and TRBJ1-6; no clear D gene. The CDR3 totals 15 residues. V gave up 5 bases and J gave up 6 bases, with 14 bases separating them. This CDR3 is CASSLEGSANSPLHF. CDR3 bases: TGTGCCAGCAGTCTAGAGGGTAGCGCTAATTCACCCCTCCACTTT.

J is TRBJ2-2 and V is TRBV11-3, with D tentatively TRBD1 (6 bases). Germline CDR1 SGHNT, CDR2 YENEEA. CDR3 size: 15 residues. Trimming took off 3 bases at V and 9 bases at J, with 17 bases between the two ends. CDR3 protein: CASSLRTGSARELFF. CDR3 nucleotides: TGTGCCAGCAGCTTGAGAACAGGGAGTGCCAGGGAGCTGTTTTTT.

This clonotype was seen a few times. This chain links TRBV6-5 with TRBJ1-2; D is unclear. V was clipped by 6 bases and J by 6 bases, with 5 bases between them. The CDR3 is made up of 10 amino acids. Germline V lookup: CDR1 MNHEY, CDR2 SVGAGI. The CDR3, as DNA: TGTGCCAGCAGGAGGAATGGCTACACCTTC. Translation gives CASRRNGYTF.

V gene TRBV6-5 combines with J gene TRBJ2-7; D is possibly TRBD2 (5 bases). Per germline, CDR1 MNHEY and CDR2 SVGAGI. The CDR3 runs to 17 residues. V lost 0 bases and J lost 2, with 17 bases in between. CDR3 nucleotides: TGTGCCAGCAGTTACTCCCGTGGCAGCGGAGGCCCCTACGAGCAGTACTTC. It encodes CASSYSRGSGGPYEQYF.

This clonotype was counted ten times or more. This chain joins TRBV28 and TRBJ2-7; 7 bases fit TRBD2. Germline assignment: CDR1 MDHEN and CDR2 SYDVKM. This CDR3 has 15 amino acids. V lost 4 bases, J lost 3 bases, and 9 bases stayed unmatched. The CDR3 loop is CASSSIGGGVYEQYF. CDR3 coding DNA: TGTGCCAGCAGTTCCATTGGGGGGGGAGTCTACGAGCAGTACTTC.

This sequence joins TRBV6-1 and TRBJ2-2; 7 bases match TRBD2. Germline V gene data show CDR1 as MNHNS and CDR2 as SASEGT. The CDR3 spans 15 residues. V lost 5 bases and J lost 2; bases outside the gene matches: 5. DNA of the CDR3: TGTGCCAGCAGTAACCCGGGACTAAACACCGGGGAGCTGTTTTTT. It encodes CASSNPGLNTGELFF.

CDR3 residues: CASSLLGGRNTEAFF. As DNA, the CDR3 is TGTGCCAGCAGTTTACTAGGGGGCCGGAACACTGAAGCTTTCTTT. The chain uses TRBV12-3 or TRBV12-4 and TRBJ1-1, with TRBD1 identical over 7 bases. The V and J ends lost 2 bases and 1 base, in that order; junction bases with no gene match: 4. The length of the CDR3 is 15 residues.

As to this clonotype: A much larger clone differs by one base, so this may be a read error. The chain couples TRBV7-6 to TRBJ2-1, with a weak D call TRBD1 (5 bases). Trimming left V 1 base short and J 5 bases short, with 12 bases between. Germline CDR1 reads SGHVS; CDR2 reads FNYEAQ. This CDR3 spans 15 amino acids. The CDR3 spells CASSLDGAINNEQFF. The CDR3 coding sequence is TGTGCCAGCAGCTTAGATGGGGCTATCAACAATGAGCAGTTCTTC.

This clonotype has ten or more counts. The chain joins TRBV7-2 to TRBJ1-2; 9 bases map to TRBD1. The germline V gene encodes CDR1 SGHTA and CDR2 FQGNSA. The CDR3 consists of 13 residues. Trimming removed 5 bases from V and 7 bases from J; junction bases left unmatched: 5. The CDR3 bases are TGTGCCAGCAGCGAAGGACAGGGGTTTGGCTACACCTTC. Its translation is CASSEGQGFGYTF.

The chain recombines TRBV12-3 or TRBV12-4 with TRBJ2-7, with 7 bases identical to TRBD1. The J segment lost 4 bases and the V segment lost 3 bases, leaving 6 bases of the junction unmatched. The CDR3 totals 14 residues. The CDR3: CASSFQQGIYEQYF. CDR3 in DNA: TGTGCCAGCAGTTTTCAACAGGGGATTTACGAGCAGTACTTC.

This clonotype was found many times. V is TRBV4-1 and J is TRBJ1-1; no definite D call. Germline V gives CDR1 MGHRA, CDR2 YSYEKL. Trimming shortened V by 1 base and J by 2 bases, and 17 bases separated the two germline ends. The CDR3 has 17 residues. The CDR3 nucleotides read TGCGCCAGCAGCCAAGTGGCGTGGGGAAAGGGAAACACTGAAGCTTTCTTT. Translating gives CASSQVAWGKGNTEAFF.

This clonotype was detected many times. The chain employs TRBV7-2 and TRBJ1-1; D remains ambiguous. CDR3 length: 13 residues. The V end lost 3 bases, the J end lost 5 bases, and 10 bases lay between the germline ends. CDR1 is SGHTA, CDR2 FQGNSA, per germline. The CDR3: CASSFGPGTEAFF. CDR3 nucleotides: TGTGCCAGCAGCTTCGGACCGGGGACTGAAGCTTTCTTT.